One T cell receptor (beta chain) is described in this entry. This table comes from immunoSEQ multiplex PCR, and its TCRdb copy is limited to in-frame clones, with some not included. This table holds some 490,000 clones, 88% found once. These data belong to a study of blood T cell repertoires in COVID-19. Trimming left V 6 bases short and J 6 bases short, with 18 bases between. There are 15 residues in the CDR3. Germline loops: CDR1 MGHDK, CDR2 SYGVNS. The receptor's source is a woman aged 55-75 years who had recovered from COVID-19. The J gene is TRBJ1-5, the V gene TRBV25-1; D uncertain. Sequencing was done on a sample of PBMCs or T cells enriched from blood (not recorded which). DNA of the CDR3: TGTGCCAGCAGCCCCGGTTCAGGTTTAGGTCAGCCCCAGCATTTT. It encodes CASSPGSGLGQPQHF.